The clone carrying this T cell receptor (beta chain) was seen a handful of times. The target antigen is unknown. This same CDR3 is encoded by further DNA sequences in the sample. Method: immunoSEQ multiplex PCR; TCRdb's copy keeps in-frame clones and lacks some. Of around 350,000 clones in the sample, 73% are singletons; the top ten hold 10%. The entry originates in a study of shared clonotypes between healthy human individuals. About the study: A donor's plate count was three for CD4 naive and three for CD4 memory; CD8 naive had two and CD8 memory one.

The donors, healthy adults who were HIV-negative, had experienced no recent acute infections or vaccinations. Study-wide findings and caveats: Non-shared clonotypes displayed generation probabilities falling below those of clonotypes present in all four donors. It was the few donors that limited the genetic and exposure-history diversity represented.

The CDR3 has 12 amino acids. Germline V gene data show CDR1 as MDHEN and CDR2 as SYDVKM. Trimming took 3 bases from V and 4 from J, leaving 3 bases between them. The material sequenced was memory CD4+ T cells sorted from blood. Subset of the sample: CD45RA-negative fraction. This receptor was obtained from a man in his thirties or forties in good health. The chain recombines TRBV28 with TRBJ1-4; D gene unclear. CDR3 protein: CASSLGNEKLFF. CDR3 nucleotide sequence: TGTGCCAGCAGTTTGGGTAATGAAAAACTGTTTTTT.